The 21 T cell receptor beta chains below were found in one sample sequenced in a study of cytomegalovirus exposure and HLA in healthy donors. PCR was performed using 60 Vbeta and 13 Jbeta primers. Method: immunoSEQ multiplex PCR; TCRdb's copy keeps in-frame clones and lacks some. The sample has approximately 130,000 clones; approximately 85% are singletons. Sequencing input: PBMCs. The receptor source for this set is a boy aged 10-17 years in good health and CMV-seronegative.

The CDR3 protein is CASSPTKTGGSRGYTF. The CDR3 DNA sequence: TGTGCCAGCAGCCCCACAAAAACAGGGGGTTCACGGGGCTACACCTTC. The chain joins TRBV7-2 to TRBJ1-2; 8 nucleotides align to TRBD1. V trimming: 5 bases; J trimming: 8 bases; junction bases outside the gene matches: 16. This CDR3 has 16 residues. CDR1 and CDR2 (germline): SGHTA, FQGNSA. Full variable domain (remainder filled in from reference TRBV7-2 and TRBJ1-2): GAGVSQSPSNKVTEKGKDVELRCDPISGHTALYWYRQSLGQGLEFLIYFQGNSAPDKSGLPSDRFSAERTGGSVSTLTIQRTQQEDSAVYLCASSPTKTGGSRGYTFGSGTRLTVV.

The chain couples TRBV7-2 to TRBJ1-2; 12 bases map to TRBD1. Looked up from germline, CDR1 is SGHTA and CDR2 is FQGNSA. The length of the CDR3 is 16 residues. J was trimmed by 5 bases and V by 5 bases; bases with no gene match: 9. The CDR3: CASSKGDRGHQYGYTF. In DNA, the CDR3 is TGTGCCAGCAGCAAAGGGGACAGGGGGCATCAGTATGGCTACACCTTC.

The chain couples TRBV7-3 to TRBJ2-1, with a weak D call TRBD2 (6 bases). The V gene's germline CDR1 is SGHTA and CDR2 FQGTGA. This CDR3 comprises 14 residues. The ends were cut back, 2 bases at V and 7 bases at J, with 12 bases in the middle. As DNA, the CDR3 is TGTGCCAGCAGCTTACTGGGGGGTAGAAATGAGCAGTTCTTC. This sequence encodes CASSLLGGRNEQFF.

The J gene is TRBJ1-5, the V gene TRBV18, with 7 bases aligning to TRBD1. CDR3 length equals 15 residues. Germline V lookup: CDR1 KGHSH, CDR2 LQKENI. Trimming cost V 4 bases and J 4 bases; bases outside gene matches: 7. CDR3 DNA sequence: TGTGCCAGCTCACGAGCGACAGGGACGAATCAGCCCCAGCATTTT. It codes for CASSRATGTNQPQHF.

The chain joins TRBV7-8 to TRBJ2-1; 11 bases match TRBD2. This CDR3 comprises 18 residues. J lost 10 bases, V lost 3 bases, and 17 bases had no gene match. Germline values: CDR1 SGHVS, CDR2 FQNEAQ. CDR3 region: CASSFALAGGSSEEEQFF. The DNA of the CDR3 is TGTGCCAGCAGCTTCGCCCTAGCGGGGGGCTCTTCCGAAGAAGAGCAGTTCTTC.

This clone was recorded only once. The rearrangement uses TRBV19 and TRBJ1-4, with 7 bases matching TRBD1. After removal of 9 bases from V and 5 bases from J, the junction contained 6 bases not matched to a gene. Germline CDR1 and CDR2: LNHDA and SQIVND (reference sequence). The CDR3 extends over 13 amino acids. CDR3 sequence: CASQQGRNEKLFF. The CDR3 DNA sequence: TGTGCCAGCCAACAGGGGAGAAATGAAAAACTGTTTTTT.

The gene calls are TRBV5-4 and TRBJ2-3; 14 positions agree with TRBD2. V trimming: 5 bases; J trimming: 10 bases; junction bases outside the gene matches: 15. This CDR3 has 17 amino acids. Germline lookup yields CDR1 SGHNT and CDR2 YYREEE (reference sequence). CDR3: CASRAGTSGRETQPQYF. The CDR3 DNA is TGTGCCAGCAGGGCCGGGACTAGCGGGAGAGAGACACAACCGCAGTATTTT.

CDR3: CASSPLENTQYF. CDR3 nucleotide sequence: TGTGCCAGCAGCCCCCTAGAAAATACGCAGTATTTT. J is TRBJ2-3 and V is TRBV16; unclear D gene. Germline V gene data show CDR1 as KGHSY and CDR2 as FQNENV. The CDR3 has 12 residues. Trimming shortened V by 4 bases and J by 7 bases, and 9 bases separated the two germline ends.

The gene calls are TRBV6-6 and TRBJ1-4, with D uncertain. Germline-derived CDR1 and CDR2 are MNHNY and SVGAGI (reference sequence). There are 12 residues in the CDR3. Trimming removed 0 bases from V and 7 bases from J, with 3 bases in between. The CDR3 DNA reads as TGTGCCAGCAGTTACTCGAGTGAAAAACTGTTTTTT. Its protein is CASSYSSEKLFF.

V gene TRBV6-5 combines with J gene TRBJ1-3; D not resolved. The V end lost 2 bases, the J end lost 4 bases, and 12 bases lay between the germline ends. The CDR3 is 15 residues long. Germline V gene sequence: CDR1 MNHEY, CDR2 SVGAGI. The CDR3 coding sequence is TGTGCCAGCAGTTACGGCTCCAGGAGGGGAAACACCATATATTTT. It yields the protein CASSYGSRRGNTIYF.

This clone occurred once. J is TRBJ1-1 and V is TRBV7-3, with 7 bases identical to TRBD1. CDR1 SGHTA and CDR2 FQGTGA come from the germline V gene. J lost 8 bases, V lost 5 bases, and 11 bases had no gene match. The CDR3 runs to 14 residues. CDR3 sequence: CASSAGTDTAEAFF. CDR3 sequence (DNA): TGTGCCAGCAGCGCCGGGACAGACACCGCGGAAGCTTTCTTT.

The chain couples TRBV7-8 to TRBJ2-7; 10 bases are shared with TRBD1. The trim removed 5 bases at V and 4 bases at J, leaving 5 bases unmatched. The CDR3 is 14 residues long. Germline V gives CDR1 SGHVS, CDR2 FQNEAQ. This CDR3 is CASSRTGQGYEQYF. Written as DNA, the CDR3 is TGTGCCAGCAGCCGGACGGGACAGGGGTACGAGCAGTACTTC.

The gene calls are TRBV19 and TRBJ1-5; the match to TRBD1 covers 12 bases. The V gene's germline CDR1 is LNHDA and CDR2 SQIVND (reference sequence). The CDR3 contains 15 residues. The junction had 2 bases not matched to a gene; V was cut back by 5 bases and J by 3 bases. The CDR3 is CASSGTGGFNQPQHF. The CDR3 DNA follows: TGTGCCAGTAGTGGGACAGGGGGCTTCAATCAGCCCCAGCATTTT.

This chain uses TRBV6-5 with TRBJ1-6; 7 nucleotides align to TRBD1. Looked up from germline, CDR1 is MNHEY and CDR2 is SVGAGI. CDR3 length: 15 amino acids. With V trimmed by 5 bases and J by 5 bases, 6 bases remained unmatched. CDR3 sequence: CASSRSGQHNSPLHF. As DNA, the CDR3 is TGTGCCAGCAGTAGATCGGGACAGCATAATTCACCCCTCCACTTT.

The rearrangement uses TRBV5-4 and TRBJ2-7; the D gene is possibly TRBD2 (7 bases). V was trimmed by 4 bases and J by 1 base, leaving 18 bases between them. Germline assignment: CDR1 SGHNT and CDR2 YYREEE (reference sequence). The CDR3 is made up of 16 amino acids. CDR3 in amino acids: CASSGGGLAASYEQYF. CDR3 bases: TGTGCCAGCAGCGGGGGGGGCCTAGCGGCTTCCTACGAGCAGTACTTC.

This chain uses TRBV2 with TRBJ1-2; D might be TRBD1 (6 bases). CDR1 and CDR2 (germline): SNHLY, FYNNEI. Trimming removed 4 bases at V and 2 bases at J, with 11 bases between. This CDR3 region has 14 residues. CDR3 nucleotide sequence: TGTGCCAGCAGTGCTCAGGGGAAGAACTATGGCTACACCTTC. This codes for CASSAQGKNYGYTF.

As for this clone: One junction end disagrees with the germline gene, perhaps due to a read error. The chain recombines TRBV7-7 with TRBJ2-7; a possible D gene is TRBD2 (5 bases). The CDR3 sequence is 14 residues long. Germline CDR1 SSHAT, CDR2 FNYEAQ (reference sequence). CDR3 protein: CASSQAPGSYEQYF. The CDR3 nucleotides read TGTGCTAGCAGCCAGGCCCCGGGGTCCTACGAGCAGTACTTC.

This chain links TRBV18 with TRBJ1-1, with a weak D call TRBD1 (5 bases). Between the trimmed V and J ends, which lost 0 bases and 5 bases, there was a span of 13 bases. From germline, CDR1 is KGHSH and CDR2 LQKENI. The CDR3 extends over 15 amino acids. CDR3 protein: CASSPPFGAGTEAFF. As DNA, the CDR3 is TGTGCCAGCTCACCACCATTCGGGGCGGGAACTGAAGCTTTCTTT.

The sample holds a few counts of this clone. CDR3 sequence (DNA): TGCGCCAGCCGGTCGGGACAGGGCGCTGAAGCTTTCTTT. Amino acid sequence: CASRSGQGAEAFF. V usage is TRBV4-3 and J usage is TRBJ1-1, with TRBD1 matching over 9 bases. The CDR3 length is 13 residues. Trimming removed 8 bases from V and 6 bases from J; junction bases left unmatched: 7. Germline CDR1 LGHNA, CDR2 YSLEER.

This clone was counted once. This chain links TRBV7-3 with TRBJ1-1; D is uncertain. Germline V lookup: CDR1 SGHTA, CDR2 FQGTGA. V was pared by 5 bases and J by 6 bases, with 13 bases between. There are 13 residues in the CDR3. The DNA of the CDR3 is TGTGCCAGCAGCGACGGGGTTTCCCCTGAAGCTTTCTTT. Its protein is CASSDGVSPEAFF. The full variable domain, its missing parts supplied by reference TRBV7-3 and TRBJ1-1, is GAGVSQTPSNKVTEKGKYVELRCDPISGHTALYWYRQSLGQGPEFLIYFQGTGAADDSGLPNDRFFAVRPEGSVSTLKIQRTERGDSAVYLCASSDGVSPEAFFGQGTRLTVV.

This sequence joins TRBV9 and TRBJ2-5; 12 bases line up with TRBD2. This CDR3 is 15 amino acids long. CDR1 SGDLS and CDR2 YYNGEE come from the germline V gene. V gave up 2 bases and J gave up 5 bases; unmatched junction bases: 4. The CDR3 reads CASSVLAGGQETQYF. CDR3 nucleotides: TGTGCCAGCAGCGTGCTAGCGGGAGGGCAGGAGACCCAGTACTTC.